The 11 T cell receptor beta chains below all came from one sample that was sequenced in a study of cytomegalovirus exposure and HLA in healthy donors. Primers included in the PCR were 60 Vbeta and 13 Jbeta primers. Measured with immunoSEQ multiplex PCR; TCRdb has only the in-frame clones, and not every one. The sample contains about 90,000 clones, 70% to 80% of which appear only once. Sequenced sample: PBMCs. These receptors were collected from a man aged 25 to 45 in good health and CMV-seronegative.

The chain combines TRBV5-4 with TRBJ2-3; 8 bases line up with TRBD2. The V and J ends lost 4 bases and 4 bases, in that order; junction bases with no gene match: 5. Looked up from germline, CDR1 is SGHNT and CDR2 is YYREEE (reference sequence). This CDR3 comprises 14 residues. The CDR3 region has the DNA TGTGCCAGCAGCAGAGCGGGAGTCGCAGATACGCAGTATTTT. Translated: CASSRAGVADTQYF. Full variable domain (remainder filled in from reference TRBV5-4 and TRBJ2-3): ETGVTQSPTHLIKTRGQQVTLRCSSQSGHNTVSWYQQALGQGPQFIFQYYREEENGRGNFPPRFSGLQFPNYSSELNVNALELDDSALYLCASSRAGVADTQYFGPGTRLTVL.

The count of this clone is one. The rearrangement uses TRBV11-3 and TRBJ2-5; 9 nucleotides agree with TRBD2. Germline trimming cut 1 base from V and 7 bases from J; bases unmatched to any gene: 10. In germline, CDR1 is SGHNT, CDR2 YENEEA. The CDR3 extends over 16 amino acids. In nucleotides, the CDR3 is TGTGCCAGCAGCTTAGGGGTAGCGGGAGTTTGGGGGACCCAGTACTTC. It yields the protein CASSLGVAGVWGTQYF.

The V gene is TRBV29-1, the J gene TRBJ2-7, with 7 bases lining up with TRBD2. This CDR3 is 12 amino acids long. Germline V CDR1 and CDR2: SQVTM, ANQGSEA. V was pared by 4 bases and J by 4 bases, with 4 bases of the junction left unmatched. CDR3 DNA: TGCAGCGTTGGACTAGCCGGTTACGAGCAGTACTTC. It is translated as CSVGLAGYEQYF.

V gene TRBV19 combines with J gene TRBJ1-2, with TRBD1 identical over 8 bases. This CDR3 contains 12 residues. J lost 8 bases, V lost 6 bases, and 5 bases had no gene match. Per germline, CDR1 LNHDA and CDR2 SQIVND (reference sequence). In nucleotides, the CDR3 is TGTGCCAGTAGGACAGGGGCCCCCGGCTACACCTTC. It specifies CASRTGAPGYTF.

This sequence joins TRBV6-1 and TRBJ2-5; 7 bases map to TRBD1. The CDR3 spans 15 residues. Losses at the gene ends were 4 bases for V and 5 bases for J; bases not matched to a gene: 10. Germline V gives CDR1 MNHNS, CDR2 SASEGT. CDR3 loop: CASSGGGGTGETQYF. CDR3 nucleotides: TGTGCCAGCAGTGGAGGGGGCGGCACGGGGGAGACCCAGTACTTC.

The rearrangement uses TRBV9 and TRBJ2-5; 11 nucleotides align to TRBD2. Germline V gene lookup returns CDR1 SGDLS and CDR2 YYNGEE. The J segment lost 6 bases and the V segment lost 4 bases, leaving 17 bases of the junction unmatched. The CDR3 length is 18 residues. The CDR3 spells CASSPYRGSSGGAKTQYF. The CDR3 DNA sequence: TGTGCCAGCAGCCCCTATCGGGGGAGTAGCGGGGGGGCGAAGACCCAGTACTTC. Based on the CDR3 plus reference TRBV9 and TRBJ2-5, the full variable domain is DSGVTQTPKHLITATGQRVTLRCSPRSGDLSVYWYQQSLDQGLQFLIQYYNGEERAKGNILERFSAQQFPDLHSELNLSSLELGDSALYFCASSPYRGSSGGAKTQYFGPGTRLLVL.

This clone was recorded a few times. This chain connects TRBV7-9 to TRBJ1-4; possibly TRBD1 for D (5 bases). There are 15 residues in the CDR3. Trimming pared 2 bases from V and 5 bases from J, leaving 12 bases between. Looked up from germline, CDR1 is SEHNR and CDR2 is FQNEAQ (reference sequence). The CDR3 region has the DNA TGTGCCAGCAGCTTAATCCAGGGCAACAATGAAAAACTGTTTTTT. Residues: CASSLIQGNNEKLFF.

This chain links TRBV28 with TRBJ1-6; 8 bases match TRBD1. Germline V lookup: CDR1 MDHEN, CDR2 SYDVKM. V dropped 5 bases and J dropped 10; count of bases not matched to a gene: 7. This CDR3 spans 14 amino acids. CDR3 region: CASSQWTGSSPLHF. The DNA of the CDR3 is TGTGCCAGCAGTCAGTGGACAGGGTCATCACCCCTCCACTTT.

The genes are TRBV29-1 and TRBJ1-2, with 9 bases identical to TRBD1. The junction had 5 bases not matched to a gene; V was cut back by 6 bases and J by 6 bases. The CDR3 is 12 amino acids. CDR1 is SQVTM, CDR2 ANQGSEA, per germline. Written as DNA, the CDR3 is TGCAGCGTGGGACAGGGTACCCATGGCTACACCTTC. It is translated as CSVGQGTHGYTF.

V gene TRBV4-3 combines with J gene TRBJ1-2, with 8 bases fitting TRBD1. The CDR3 runs 15 residues. Germline-derived CDR1 and CDR2 are LGHNA and YSLEER. V trimming: 4 bases; J trimming: 2 bases; junction bases outside the gene matches: 6. The CDR3 sequence: CASSPGQGGNYGYTF. The CDR3 coding sequence is TGCGCCAGCAGCCCCGGACAGGGTGGGAACTATGGCTACACCTTC.

A single count supports this clone. V usage is TRBV7-3 and J usage is TRBJ2-1; TRBD2 agrees at 11 bases. Per the germline V gene, CDR1 is SGHTA and CDR2 is FQGTGA. The CDR3 sequence is 18 residues long. The V segment lost 4 bases and the J segment 3 bases; nucleotides outside the gene matches: 11. As DNA, the CDR3 is TGTGCCAGCAGCTACCAACTAGCGGGAGAGGGTCGCTACAATGAGCAGTTCTTC. The encoded protein is CASSYQLAGEGRYNEQFF.